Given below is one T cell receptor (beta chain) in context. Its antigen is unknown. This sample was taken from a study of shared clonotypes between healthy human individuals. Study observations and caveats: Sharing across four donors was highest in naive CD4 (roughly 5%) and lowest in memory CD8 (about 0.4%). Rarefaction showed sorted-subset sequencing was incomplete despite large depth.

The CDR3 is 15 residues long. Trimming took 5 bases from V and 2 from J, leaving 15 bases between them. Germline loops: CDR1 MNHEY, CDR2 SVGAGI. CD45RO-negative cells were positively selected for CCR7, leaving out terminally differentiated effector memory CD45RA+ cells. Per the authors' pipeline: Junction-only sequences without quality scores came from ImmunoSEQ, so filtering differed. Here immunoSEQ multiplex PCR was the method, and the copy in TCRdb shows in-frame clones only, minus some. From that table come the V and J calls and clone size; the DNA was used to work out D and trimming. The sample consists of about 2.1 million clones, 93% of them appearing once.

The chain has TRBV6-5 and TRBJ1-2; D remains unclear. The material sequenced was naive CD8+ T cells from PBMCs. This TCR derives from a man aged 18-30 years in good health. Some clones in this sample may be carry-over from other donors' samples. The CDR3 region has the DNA TGTGCCAGCAGTCCCTCTTTGGGAGGAAACTATGGCTACACCTTC. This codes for CASSPSLGGNYGYTF.